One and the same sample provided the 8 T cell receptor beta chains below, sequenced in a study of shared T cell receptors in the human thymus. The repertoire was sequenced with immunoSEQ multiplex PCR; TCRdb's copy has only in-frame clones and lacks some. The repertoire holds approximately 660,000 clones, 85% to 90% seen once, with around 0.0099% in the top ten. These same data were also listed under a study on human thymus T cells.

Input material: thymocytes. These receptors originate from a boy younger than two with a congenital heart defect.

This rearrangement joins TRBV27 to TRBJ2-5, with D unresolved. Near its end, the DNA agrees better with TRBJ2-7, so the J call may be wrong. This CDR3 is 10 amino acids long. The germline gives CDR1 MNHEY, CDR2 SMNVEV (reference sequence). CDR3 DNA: TGTGCCAGCAAGGAGTACGAGCAGTACTTC. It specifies CASKEYEQYF.

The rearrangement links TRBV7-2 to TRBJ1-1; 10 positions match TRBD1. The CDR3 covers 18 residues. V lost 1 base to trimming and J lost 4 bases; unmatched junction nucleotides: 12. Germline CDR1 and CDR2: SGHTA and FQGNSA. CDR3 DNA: TGTGCCAGCAGCTTAGGGGAGAGACAGGGGGCCTGGGGCACTGAAGCTTTCTTT. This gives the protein CASSLGERQGAWGTEAFF.

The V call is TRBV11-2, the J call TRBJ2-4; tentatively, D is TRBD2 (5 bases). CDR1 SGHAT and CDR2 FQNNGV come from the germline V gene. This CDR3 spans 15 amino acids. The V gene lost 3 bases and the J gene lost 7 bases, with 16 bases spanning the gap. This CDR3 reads CASSLPDLGENIQYF. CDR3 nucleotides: TGTGCCAGCAGCTTGCCCGACCTGGGAGAGAACATTCAGTACTTC.

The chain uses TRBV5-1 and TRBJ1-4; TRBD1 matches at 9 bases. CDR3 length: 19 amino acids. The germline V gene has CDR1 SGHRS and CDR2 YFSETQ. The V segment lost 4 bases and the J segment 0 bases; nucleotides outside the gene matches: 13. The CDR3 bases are TGCGCCAGCAGCCCGAAGGATCTTTACAGGGGGCCAACTAATGAAAAACTGTTTTTT. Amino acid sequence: CASSPKDLYRGPTNEKLFF.

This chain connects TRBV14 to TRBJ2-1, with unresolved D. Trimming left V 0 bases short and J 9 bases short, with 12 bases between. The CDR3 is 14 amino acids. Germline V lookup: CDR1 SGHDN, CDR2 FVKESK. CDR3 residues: CASSQERQSSEQFF. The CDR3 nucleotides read TGTGCCAGCAGCCAAGAGCGGCAGTCTAGTGAGCAGTTCTTC.

The CDR3 nucleotides read TGTGCCAGCAGCTTAGCCCAGCTGCGGGAGAATAATGAGCAGTTCTTC. Residues: CASSLAQLRENNEQFF. This rearrangement joins TRBV7-2 to TRBJ2-1, with TRBD2 matching 7 bases. Germline trimming cut 0 bases from V and 7 bases from J; bases unmatched to any gene: 9. Looked up from germline, CDR1 is SGHTA and CDR2 is FQGNSA. The CDR3 contains 16 residues.

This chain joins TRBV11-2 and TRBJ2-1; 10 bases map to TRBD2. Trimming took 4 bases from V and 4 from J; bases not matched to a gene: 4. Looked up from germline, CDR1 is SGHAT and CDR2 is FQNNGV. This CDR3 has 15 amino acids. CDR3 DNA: TGTGCCAGCAGCTCCCTAGCGGGAGAATACAATGAGCAGTTCTTC. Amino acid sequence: CASSSLAGEYNEQFF.

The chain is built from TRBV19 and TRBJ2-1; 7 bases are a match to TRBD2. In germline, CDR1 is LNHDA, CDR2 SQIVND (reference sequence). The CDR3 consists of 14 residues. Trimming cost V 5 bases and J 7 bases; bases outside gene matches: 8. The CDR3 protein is CASSPSGGSNEQFF. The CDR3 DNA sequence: TGTGCCAGTAGTCCCTCGGGAGGCAGTAATGAGCAGTTCTTC. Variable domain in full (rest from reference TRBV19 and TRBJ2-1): DGGITQSPKYLFRKEGQNVTLSCEQNLNHDAMYWYRQDPGQGLRLIYYSQIVNDFQKGDIAEGYSVSREKKESFPLTVTSAQKNPTAFYLCASSPSGGSNEQFFGPGTRLTVL.